The rows below give T cell receptor beta chains drawn from one sample of a study of T cell repertoires in cytomegalovirus infection. TCRdb processed the reads anew with MiXCR; each CDR3 protein has one entry. The table has 110,000 to 150,000 distinct CDR3 sequences, approximately 30% seen once. Their specific antigens are unknown. Source: CD8+ T cells from cultured PBMCs, taken from culture after CMV antigen stimulation. These TCRs come from a human donor in good health (CMV status not recorded). Some clones in this sample may be carry-over from other donors' samples. CDR3s include the opening cysteine and the closing phenylalanine or tryptophan. The order of the fields is clone size, D gene, V gene, J gene, CDR3 protein, CDR3 DNA. The D gene is left open where the match is weak. A row's size may be missing; if present it is once, few, many or a size class.

-,TRBD1,TRBV19,TRBJ2-1,CASRVGQGTYNEQFF,TGTGCCAGTAGGGTTGGACAGGGGACCTACAATGAGCAGTTCTTC
few,-,TRBV19,TRBJ1-6,CASSMGVPSSPLHF,TGTGCCAGTAGTATGGGGGTGCCAAGTTCACCCCTCCACTTT
few,-,TRBV7-6,TRBJ2-3,CASSPPGASTDTQYF,TGTGCCAGCAGCCCCCCGGGGGCCTCGACAGATACGCAGTATTTT
few,-,TRBV7-6,TRBJ1-2,CASSFPPLVRYGYTF,TGTGCCAGCAGCTTTCCCCCTCTAGTGCGGTATGGCTACACCTTC
-,TRBD1,TRBV23-1,TRBJ1-5,CASSPPGGIVYGNQPQHF,TGCGCCAGCAGTCCTCCAGGGGGCATCGTTTATGGCAATCAGCCCCAGCATTTT
few,-,TRBV7-2,TRBJ1-1,CASSLRPDFSTEAFF,TGTGCCAGCAGCTTACGGCCAGACTTCTCCACTGAAGCTTTCTTT
many,TRBD2,TRBV7-2,TRBJ2-1,CASSSSGGASNEQFF,TGTGCCAGCAGCTCTAGCGGGGGGGCTAGCAATGAGCAGTTCTTC
-,-,TRBV19,TRBJ2-7,CASSPTAPGEQYF,TGTGCCAGTAGTCCTACGGCCCCGGGGGAGCAGTACTTC
-,-,TRBV4-1,TRBJ1-6,CASSQVGYRVNSPLHF,TGCGCCAGCAGCCAAGTGGGGTACAGGGTTAATTCACCCCTCCACTTT
-,-,TRBV9,TRBJ1-1,CASSGVGTEAFF,TGTGCCAGCAGCGGGGTCGGGACTGAAGCTTTCTTT
-,-,TRBV3-1,TRBJ1-3,CASSQTGTSGNTIYF,TGTGCCAGCAGCCAAACTGGGACGTCTGGAAACACCATATATTTT
-,-,TRBV6-4,TRBJ2-1,CASRRTGTYNEQFF,TGTGCCAGCCGTCGGACGGGGACATACAATGAGCAGTTCTTC
-,-,TRBV6-5,TRBJ2-7,CASESQGYEQYF,TGTGCCAGCGAGTCCCAGGGCTACGAGCAGTACTTC
-,-,TRBV11-3,TRBJ2-1,CASSLKWTGLYNEQFF,TGTGCCAGCAGCCTAAAATGGACGGGACTTTACAATGAGCAGTTCTTC
-,-,TRBV29-1,TRBJ1-1,CSVESGLDMNTEAFF,TGCAGCGTTGAGTCAGGCCTTGACATGAACACTGAAGCTTTCTTT
-,TRBD1,TRBV6-5,TRBJ1-1,CASGTGITEAFF,TGTGCCAGCGGGACAGGGATAACTGAAGCTTTCTTT
-,TRBD2,TRBV27,TRBJ2-1,CASSFRGGLDEQFF,TGTGCCAGCAGTTTCCGGGGGGGCTTGGATGAGCAGTTCTTC
few,-,TRBV7-3,TRBJ1-1,CASSPGPGNTEAFF,TGTGCCAGCTCTCCGGGGCCGGGGAACACTGAAGCTTTCTTT